These T cell receptor beta chains were read from a single sample in a study of shared clonotypes between healthy human individuals. Profiling relied on immunoSEQ multiplex PCR, and the TCRdb table lists in-frame clones only, not all of them. The data contain more than 2,000,000 clones, around 90% of them singletons. The specimen sequenced was naive CD4+ T cells sorted from blood. The receptors were sampled from a man between 18 and 35 years old in good health. CDR3s include the opening cysteine and the closing phenylalanine or tryptophan. The D gene is left open where the match is weak. Part of the rows lack a size; the others show once, few, many or a class for expanded clones.

abundance	d_gene	j_gene	v_gene	CDR3aa	CDR3nt
.	.	TRBJ2-5	TRBV6-6	CASRGPGSQETQYF	TGTGCCAGCAGGGGACCGGGGAGTCAAGAGACCCAGTACTTC
.	TRBD2	TRBJ2-1	TRBV7-2	CASSLDRGSYNEQFF	TGTGCCAGCAGCTTAGATCGCGGGAGTTACAATGAGCAGTTCTTC
.	.	TRBJ2-7	TRBV7-2	CASSRDKSTYEQYF	TGTGCCAGCAGTAGGGATAAGAGCACCTACGAGCAGTACTTC
.	.	TRBJ1-1	TRBV19	CASSPLTGLVSEAFF	TGTGCCAGTAGTCCCCTCACAGGGTTGGTATCTGAAGCTTTCTTT
.	.	TRBJ2-1	TRBV19	CASINSLNNEQFF	TGTGCCAGTATTAACTCCCTGAACAATGAGCAGTTCTTC
.	.	TRBJ2-5	TRBV30	CAWDPGDTQQETQYF	TGTGCCTGGGACCCCGGGGACACCCAACAAGAGACCCAGTACTTC
once	TRBD2	TRBJ2-5	TRBV2	CASSVSSGGARETQYF	TGTGCCAGCAGTGTATCGAGCGGGGGGGCCCGGGAGACCCAGTACTTC
.	.	TRBJ1-3	TRBV2	CASSESGAAGNTIYF	TGTGCCAGCAGTGAATCCGGGGCAGCAGGAAACACCATATATTTT
.	TRBD1	TRBJ1-2	TRBV5-1	CASSLDVTGESGYTF	TGCGCCAGCAGCCTAGACGTGACAGGGGAGAGTGGCTACACCTTC
.	.	TRBJ2-2	TRBV18	CASSPLLGSTGELFF	TGTGCCAGCTCACCACTACTTGGAAGCACCGGGGAGCTGTTTTTT
.	.	TRBJ2-3	TRBV28	CASSSRQVGTDTQYF	TGTGCCAGCAGTTCCCGACAGGTTGGGACAGATACGCAGTATTTT
.	.	TRBJ2-3	TRBV9	CASSVGGRNTDTQYF	TGTGCCAGCAGCGTAGGGGGGCGAAACACAGATACGCAGTATTTT
.	.	TRBJ2-5	TRBV12-5	CASGHSDTPVTQYF	TGTGCTAGTGGTCACTCGGACACGCCAGTGACCCAGTACTTC
.	.	TRBJ2-7	TRBV18	CASSPLTASEQYF	TGTGCCAGCTCACCGTTAACCGCGAGCGAGCAGTACTTC
once	.	TRBJ2-5	TRBV30	CAWNMGGTQYF	TGTGCCTGGAATATGGGCGGGACCCAGTACTTC
.	.	TRBJ2-7	TRBV6-5	CASTTVGEEQYF	TGTGCCAGCACCACGGTGGGTGAAGAGCAGTACTTC
.	.	TRBJ1-2	TRBV5-1	CASSLEQGGYGYTF	TGCGCCAGCAGCTTGGAACAGGGAGGCTATGGCTACACCTTC
.	TRBD1	TRBJ2-7	TRBV6-5	CASSRRQGYNEQYF	TGTGCCAGCAGTCGGCGACAGGGTTACAACGAGCAGTACTTC
.	TRBD2	TRBJ2-1	TRBV7-2	CASSLTVSGRGYNEQFF	TGTGCCAGCAGCTTAACGGTCAGCGGGAGGGGTTACAATGAGCAGTTCTTC
.	.	TRBJ2-5	TRBV14	CASSQDFAGTRRYF	TGTGCCAGCAGCCAAGATTTCGCGGGGACCCGGCGGTACTTC
.	TRBD1	TRBJ2-7	TRBV10-1	CASSEAQGAYEQYF	TGCGCCAGCAGTGAGGCCCAGGGGGCCTACGAGCAGTACTTC
.	.	TRBJ1-2	TRBV30	CAWDRDSNYGYTF	TGTGCCTGGGACAGAGATTCTAACTATGGCTACACCTTC
.	.	TRBJ2-7	TRBV7-9	CASSQLRTPSYEQYF	TGTGCCAGCAGCCAGCTCCGGACGCCTTCCTACGAGCAGTACTTC
.	.	TRBJ1-6	TRBV6-5	CASSYSRDSPLHF	TGTGCCAGCAGTTACTCGCGAGATTCACCCCTCCACTTT
.	.	TRBJ2-7	TRBV4-3	CASSQDNYEQYF	TGCGCCAGCAGCCAAGATAACTACGAGCAGTACTTC
.	.	TRBJ2-2	TRBV4-2	CASSQGDRRDTGELFF	TGTGCCAGCAGCCAAGGCGACAGGCGCGACACCGGGGAGCTGTTTTTT
.	.	TRBJ2-3	TRBV6-4	CASSGQEGNTQYF	TGTGCCAGCAGTGGACAGGAGGGCAATACGCAGTATTTT
.	.	TRBJ1-4	TRBV2	CASSLTDNEKLFF	TGTGCCAGCAGTTTGACAGATAATGAAAAACTGTTTTTT
.	TRBD2	TRBJ2-3	TRBV19	CASSIGAGDGTDTQYF	TGTGCCAGTAGTATTGGGGCGGGGGATGGCACAGATACGCAGTATTTT
few	TRBD1	TRBJ1-2	TRBV30	CAWSVDGTGGPEGYTF	TGTGCCTGGAGTGTGGATGGGACAGGGGGCCCGGAAGGCTACACCTTC